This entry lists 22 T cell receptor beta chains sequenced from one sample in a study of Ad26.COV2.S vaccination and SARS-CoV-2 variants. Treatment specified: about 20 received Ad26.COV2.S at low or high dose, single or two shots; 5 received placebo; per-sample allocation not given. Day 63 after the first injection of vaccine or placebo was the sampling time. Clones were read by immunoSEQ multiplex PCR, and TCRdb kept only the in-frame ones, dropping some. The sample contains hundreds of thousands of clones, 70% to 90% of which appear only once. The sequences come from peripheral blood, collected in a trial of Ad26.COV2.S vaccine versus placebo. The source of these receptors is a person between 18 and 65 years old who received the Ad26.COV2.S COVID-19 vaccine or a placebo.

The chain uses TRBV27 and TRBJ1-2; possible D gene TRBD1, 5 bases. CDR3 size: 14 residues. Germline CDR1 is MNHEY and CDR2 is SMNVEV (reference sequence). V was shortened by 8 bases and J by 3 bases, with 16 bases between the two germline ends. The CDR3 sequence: CASSSLDSYYGYTF. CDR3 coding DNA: TGTGCCAGCTCCTCCTTAGACAGCTACTATGGCTACACCTTC.

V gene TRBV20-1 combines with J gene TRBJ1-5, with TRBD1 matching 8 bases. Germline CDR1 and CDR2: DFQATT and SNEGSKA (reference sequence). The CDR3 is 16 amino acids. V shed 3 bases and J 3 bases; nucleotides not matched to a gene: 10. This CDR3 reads CSASRQGALDNQPQHF. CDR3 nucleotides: TGCAGTGCTAGTAGGCAGGGGGCTTTGGACAATCAGCCCCAGCATTTT.

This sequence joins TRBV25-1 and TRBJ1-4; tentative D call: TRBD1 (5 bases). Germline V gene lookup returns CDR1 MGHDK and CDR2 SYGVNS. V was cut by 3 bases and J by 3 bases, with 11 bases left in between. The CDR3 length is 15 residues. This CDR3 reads CASSDWEGANEKLFF. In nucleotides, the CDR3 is TGTGCCAGCAGTGATTGGGAAGGGGCTAATGAAAAACTGTTTTTT.

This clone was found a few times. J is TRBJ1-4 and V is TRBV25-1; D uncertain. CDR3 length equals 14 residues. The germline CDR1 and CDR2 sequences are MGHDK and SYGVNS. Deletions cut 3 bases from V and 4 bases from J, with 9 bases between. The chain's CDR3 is CASSDSGYNEKLFF. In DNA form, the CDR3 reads TGTGCCAGCAGTGACTCAGGTTATAATGAAAAACTGTTTTTT.

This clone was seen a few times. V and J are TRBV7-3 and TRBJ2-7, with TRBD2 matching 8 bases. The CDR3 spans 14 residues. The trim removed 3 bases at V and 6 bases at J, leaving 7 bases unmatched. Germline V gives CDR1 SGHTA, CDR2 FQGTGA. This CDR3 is CASSLGLAGSEQYF. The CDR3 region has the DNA TGTGCCAGCAGCTTGGGCCTAGCGGGTAGCGAGCAGTACTTC.

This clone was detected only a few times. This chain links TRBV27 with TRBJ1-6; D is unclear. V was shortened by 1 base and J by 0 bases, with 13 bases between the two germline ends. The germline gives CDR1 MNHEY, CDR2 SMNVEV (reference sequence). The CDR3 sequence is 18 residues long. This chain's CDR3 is CASSLWWNPSSYNSPLHF. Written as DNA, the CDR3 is TGTGCCAGCAGTTTATGGTGGAACCCAAGCTCCTATAATTCACCCCTCCACTTT.

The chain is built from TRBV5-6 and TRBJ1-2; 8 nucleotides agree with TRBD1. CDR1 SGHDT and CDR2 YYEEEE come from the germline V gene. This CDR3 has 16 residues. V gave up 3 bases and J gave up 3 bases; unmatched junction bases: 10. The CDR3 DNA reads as TGTGCCAGCAGCTCAGGACAGGGTAGTTTTGACTATGGCTACACCTTC. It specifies CASSSGQGSFDYGYTF. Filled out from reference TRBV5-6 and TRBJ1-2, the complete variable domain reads DAGVTQSPTHLIKTRGQQVTLRCSPKSGHDTVSWYQQALGQGPQFIFQYYEEEERQRGNFPDRFSGHQFPNYSSELNVNALLLGDSALYLCASSSGQGSFDYGYTFGSGTRLTVV.

Here the CDR3 DNA reads TGCGCCAGCAGCCAAAGATCCGGCAGGGTAATTAACAATGAGCAGTTCTTC. This translates into CASSQRSGRVINNEQFF. The chain recombines TRBV4-1 with TRBJ2-1; D is perhaps TRBD1 (5 bases). The length of the CDR3 is 17 residues. Germline loops: CDR1 MGHRA, CDR2 YSYEKL. V lost 2 bases to trimming and J lost 5 bases, with 19 bases between them.

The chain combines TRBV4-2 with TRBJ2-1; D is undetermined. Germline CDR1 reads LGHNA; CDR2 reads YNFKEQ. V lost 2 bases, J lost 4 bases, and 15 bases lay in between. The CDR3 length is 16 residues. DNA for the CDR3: TGTGCCAGCAGCCAAACAGCCAGCTGGCCTTACAATGAGCAGTTCTTC. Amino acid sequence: CASSQTASWPYNEQFF.

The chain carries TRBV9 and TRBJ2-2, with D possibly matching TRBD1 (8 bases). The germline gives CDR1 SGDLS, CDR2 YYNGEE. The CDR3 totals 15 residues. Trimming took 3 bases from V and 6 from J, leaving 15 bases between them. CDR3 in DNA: TGTGCCAGCAGCGGCCGACAGGGGAGGGCCGGGGAGCTGTTTTTT. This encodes CASSGRQGRAGELFF.

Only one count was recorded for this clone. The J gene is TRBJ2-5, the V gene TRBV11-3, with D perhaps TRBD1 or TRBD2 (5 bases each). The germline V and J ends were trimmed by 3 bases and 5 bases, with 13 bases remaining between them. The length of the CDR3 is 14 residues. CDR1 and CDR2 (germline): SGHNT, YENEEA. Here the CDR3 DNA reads TGTGCCAGCAGCTTGAGCAGGGCTAGCGAGACCCAGTACTTC. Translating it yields CASSLSRASETQYF.

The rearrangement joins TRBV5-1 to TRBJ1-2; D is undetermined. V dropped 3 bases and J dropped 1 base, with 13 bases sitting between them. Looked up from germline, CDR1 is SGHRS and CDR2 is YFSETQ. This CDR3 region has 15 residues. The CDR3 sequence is CASSSTPPSNYGYTF. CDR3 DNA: TGCGCCAGCAGCTCTACTCCCCCAAGTAACTATGGCTACACCTTC.

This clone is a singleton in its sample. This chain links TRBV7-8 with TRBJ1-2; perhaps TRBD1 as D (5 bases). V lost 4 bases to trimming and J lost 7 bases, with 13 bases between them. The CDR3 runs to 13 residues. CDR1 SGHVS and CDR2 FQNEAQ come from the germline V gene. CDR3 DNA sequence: TGTGCCAGCAGCTGGGGCAGGGAGGGTGGCTACACCTTC. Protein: CASSWGREGGYTF.

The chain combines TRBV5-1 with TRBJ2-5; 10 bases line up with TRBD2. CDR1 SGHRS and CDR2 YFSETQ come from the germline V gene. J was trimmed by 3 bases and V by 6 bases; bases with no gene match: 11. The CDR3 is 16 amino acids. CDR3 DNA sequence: TGCGCCAGCACCCTCTTCGGACTAGCGGACAAAGAGACCCAGTACTTC. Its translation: CASTLFGLADKETQYF.

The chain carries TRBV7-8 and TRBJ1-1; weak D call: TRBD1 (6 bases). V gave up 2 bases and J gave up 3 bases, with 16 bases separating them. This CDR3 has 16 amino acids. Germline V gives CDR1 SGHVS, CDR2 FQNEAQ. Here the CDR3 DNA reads TGTGCCAGCAGCTTACGTGTCAGGAGGGGGGACACTGAAGCTTTCTTT. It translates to CASSLRVRRGDTEAFF.

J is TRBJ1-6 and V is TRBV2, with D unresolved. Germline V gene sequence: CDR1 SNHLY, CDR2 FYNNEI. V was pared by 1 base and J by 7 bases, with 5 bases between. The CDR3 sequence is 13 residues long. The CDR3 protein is CASSEDRNSPLHF. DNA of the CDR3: TGTGCCAGCAGTGAAGATAGGAATTCACCCCTCCACTTT.

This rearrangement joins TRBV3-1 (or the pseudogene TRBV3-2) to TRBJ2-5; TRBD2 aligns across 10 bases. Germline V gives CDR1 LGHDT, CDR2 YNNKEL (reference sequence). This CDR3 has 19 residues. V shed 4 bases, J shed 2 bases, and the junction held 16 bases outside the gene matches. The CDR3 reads CASSPDRLNSGGWQETQYF. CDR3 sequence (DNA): TGTGCCAGCAGCCCGGACCGCCTTAATAGCGGGGGGTGGCAAGAGACCCAGTACTTC.

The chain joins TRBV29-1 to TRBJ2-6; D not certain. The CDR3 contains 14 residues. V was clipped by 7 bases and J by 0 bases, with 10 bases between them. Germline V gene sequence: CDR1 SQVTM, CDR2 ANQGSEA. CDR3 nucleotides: TGCAGCGCCACCCAGAGCTCTGGGGCCAACGTCCTGACTTTC. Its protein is CSATQSSGANVLTF.

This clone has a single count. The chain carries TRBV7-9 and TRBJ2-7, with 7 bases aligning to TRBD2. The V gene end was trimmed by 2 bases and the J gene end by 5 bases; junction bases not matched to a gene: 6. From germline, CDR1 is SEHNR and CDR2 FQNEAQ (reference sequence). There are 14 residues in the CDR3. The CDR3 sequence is CASSLTGLWDEQYF. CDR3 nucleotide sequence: TGTGCCAGCAGCTTAACGGGACTATGGGACGAGCAGTACTTC.

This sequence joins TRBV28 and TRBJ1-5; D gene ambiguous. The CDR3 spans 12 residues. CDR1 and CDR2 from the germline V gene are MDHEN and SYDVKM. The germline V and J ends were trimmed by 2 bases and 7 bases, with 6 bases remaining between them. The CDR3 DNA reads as TGTGCCAGCAGTTTACTCTCCCAGCCCCAGCATTTT. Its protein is CASSLLSQPQHF.

The CDR3 is CASSSGTRNEKLFF. The DNA for the CDR3 is TGCGCCAGCAGCTCTGGGACACGTAATGAAAAACTGTTTTTT. The chain combines TRBV5-1 with TRBJ1-4; TRBD1 might be the D (6 bases). Germline V gene data show CDR1 as SGHRS and CDR2 as YFSETQ. The V gene lost 3 bases and the J gene lost 4 bases, with 10 bases spanning the gap. This CDR3 region has 14 residues.

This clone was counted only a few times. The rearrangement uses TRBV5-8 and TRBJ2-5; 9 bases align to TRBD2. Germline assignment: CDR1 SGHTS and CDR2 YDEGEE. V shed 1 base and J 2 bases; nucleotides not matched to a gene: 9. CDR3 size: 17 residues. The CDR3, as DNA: TGTGCCAGCAGCTTGTTAGCGGGGGCTGGGGGACAAGAGACCCAGTACTTC. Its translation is CASSLLAGAGGQETQYF.